This T cell receptor beta chain was found in a study of response to subunit inactivated influenza vaccine. This clonotype was counted only a few times. TCRdb re-called the RT-PCR reads through MiXCR, storing one row per CDR3 protein. Here the sample spans around 540,000 distinct CDR3 sequences, about 12% being singletons. The CDR3 contains 17 residues. The rearrangement uses TRBV21-1 and TRBJ2-2; TRBD1 is taken as the D call from the table, unchecked against the DNA. TRBV21-1 is classified as a pseudogene. The specimen comprised PBMCs from blood, sampled on the day of vaccination. The sequence was collected from a man aged 45 to 65 who received an inactivated influenza vaccine. CDR3: CASSKEGGESITGELFF. CDR3 DNA sequence: TGTGCCAGCAGCAAAGAGGGCGGTGAATCCATCACCGGGGAGCTGTTTTTT.